These T cell receptor beta chains were read from a single sample in a study of blood T cells in healthy people across ages. TCRdb re-derived calls from the 5' RACE reads in MiXCR, one entry per CDR3 protein. This table has approximately 1.5 million distinct CDR3 sequences, roughly 32% appearing once. Sequenced: blood. The receptors were sampled from a woman aged 25-40 years in good health. CDR3s include the opening cysteine and the closing phenylalanine or tryptophan. D genes are given only for firm matches. Size is stated for part of the rows, as once, few or many counts, or as a class when the clone is expanded.

size	V	D	J	CDR3	DNA
few	TRBV19	TRBD1	TRBJ2-7	CASSFDGTGVYEQYF	TGTGCCAGTAGCTTTGACGGGACAGGGGTGTACGAGCAGTACTTC
once	TRBV4-1	TRBD2	TRBJ2-3	CAGSFTSGGTYTDTQYF	TGCGCCGGCAGCTTTACTAGCGGGGGAACCTACACAGATACGCAGTATTTT
once	TRBV28	NA	TRBJ2-1	CASSLFTGEGRNEQFF	TGTGCCAGCAGTTTATTTACGGGAGAGGGGCGCAATGAGCAGTTCTTC
few	TRBV5-1	TRBD2	TRBJ2-5	CASRISSGATQETQYF	TGCGCCAGCAGGATATCTAGCGGGGCCACTCAAGAGACCCAGTACTTC
few	TRBV5-1	NA	TRBJ1-2	CASSLLHGSNYGYTF	TGCGCCAGCAGCTTGTTGCACGGATCTAACTATGGCTACACCTTC
many	TRBV29-1	TRBD1	TRBJ2-1	CSVETGQFYNEQFF	TGCAGCGTAGAGACGGGACAGTTCTACAATGAGCAGTTCTTC
NA	TRBV27	TRBD2	TRBJ2-5	CASSHPTSGGAKTQYF	TGTGCCAGCAGTCATCCCACTAGCGGGGGGGCTAAGACCCAGTACTTC
few	TRBV4-1	TRBD2	TRBJ2-2	CASSRGLAGRAGELFF	TGCGCCAGCAGCCGCGGGTTAGCGGGGAGGGCCGGGGAGCTGTTTTTT
few	TRBV7-8	NA	TRBJ2-1	CASSLAPLGSSYNEQFF	TGTGCCAGCAGCTTAGCGCCGCTTGGGAGCTCCTACAATGAGCAGTTCTTC
few	TRBV2	TRBD1	TRBJ2-7	CASREGQVHEQYF	TGTGCCAGCAGAGAGGGACAGGTTCACGAGCAGTACTTC
NA	TRBV3-1	TRBD1	TRBJ1-2	CAAAPGTGLNYGYTF	TGTGCCGCGGCTCCCGGGACAGGTCTTAACTATGGCTACACCTTC
few	TRBV4-2	NA	TRBJ1-1	CASSVRRGTEAFF	TGTGCCAGCAGCGTTAGGCGGGGCACTGAAGCTTTCTTT
NA	TRBV18	NA	TRBJ1-1	CASSAGPSTEAFF	TGTGCCAGCTCAGCGGGACCCAGCACTGAAGCTTTCTTT
NA	TRBV24-1	NA	TRBJ2-1	CATSDRTGDEQFF	TGTGCCACCAGTGACCGGACTGGGGATGAGCAGTTCTTC
NA	TRBV5-6	NA	TRBJ1-6	CASSLMAESSYNSPLHF	TGTGCCAGCAGCTTGATGGCTGAAAGCTCCTATAATTCACCCCTCCACTTT
NA	TRBV9	TRBD2	TRBJ2-5	CASSVGASGGGETQYF	TGTGCCAGCAGCGTAGGGGCAAGCGGGGGCGGGGAGACCCAGTACTTC
NA	TRBV2	NA	TRBJ2-7	CASSEVAVYEQYF	TGTGCCAGCAGTGAAGTAGCGGTATACGAGCAGTACTTC